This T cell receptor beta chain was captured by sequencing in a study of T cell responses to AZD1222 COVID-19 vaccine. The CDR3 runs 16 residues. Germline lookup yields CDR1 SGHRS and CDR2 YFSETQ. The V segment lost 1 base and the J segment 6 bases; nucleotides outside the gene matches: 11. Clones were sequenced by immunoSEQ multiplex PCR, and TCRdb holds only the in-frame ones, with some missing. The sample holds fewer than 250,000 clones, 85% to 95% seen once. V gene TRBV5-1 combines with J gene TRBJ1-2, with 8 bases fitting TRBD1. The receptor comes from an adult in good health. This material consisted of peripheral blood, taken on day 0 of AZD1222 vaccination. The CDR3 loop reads CASSLFTQTGEDGYTF. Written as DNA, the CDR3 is TGCGCCAGCAGCTTGTTCACCCAGACAGGGGAGGATGGCTACACCTTC.